The sequence of this T cell receptor beta chain was determined in a study of OX40 agonist ivuxolimab in advanced cancers. Study at large: Dose-escalation patients' cancers were hepatocellular carcinoma, melanoma, renal cell or head and neck cancer.

Method: immunoSEQ multiplex PCR; TCRdb's copy keeps in-frame clones and lacks some. Of around 62,000 clones listed, 77% are singletons. Study-wide results and caveats: Averaging showed that CD8+ T cells had more expanded clones than CD4+ did.

This clone was recorded once. Its matching antigen is unknown. The CDR3 is made up of 16 amino acids. With 1 base clipped from V and 5 bases from J, the junction kept 4 bases outside the gene matches. Germline-derived CDR1 and CDR2 are SEHNR and FQNEAQ (reference sequence). The receptor comes from an adult with an advanced solid tumor such as melanoma, head and neck, liver or kidney cancer. Sequenced material: CD4+ or CD8+ T cells sorted from blood, taken in a trial of the OX40 agonist ivuxolimab. The gene calls are TRBV7-9 and TRBJ2-2, with TRBD2 matching over 10 bases. CDR3 sequence (DNA): TGTGCCAGCAGCTTAGTTCCTAGCGGGAGTACCGGGGAGCTGTTTTTT. It is translated as CASSLVPSGSTGELFF.